This T cell receptor (beta chain) was captured by sequencing in a study of blood T cell repertoires in COVID-19. The wider study: Samples of COVID-19 (acute and convalescent) were obtained from the United States, Italy and Spain. The cDNA or gDNA used as material had been derived from T cells, B-cell-depleted T cells, or PBMCs.

CDR3 length equals 14 residues. Germline V gene lookup returns CDR1 LGHDT and CDR2 YNNKEL (reference sequence). The V end was cut by 0 bases, the J end by 0 bases, with 6 bases between. The authors' processing: Amplification of reference gene primers was used by the study to estimate nucleated cell counts. Only in-frame clones appear in the TCRdb table, and some are missing; sequencing was by immunoSEQ multiplex PCR. V, J and clone size are taken as reported in that table, and D and trimming were inferred from the DNA itself. The data contain 150,000 to 200,000 clones, approximately 85% of them singletons.

The chain has TRBV3-1 (or the pseudogene TRBV3-2) and TRBJ2-7, with D hard to call. The clonotype comes from a woman of 80 years or more with acute or convalescent COVID-19. The sequenced material came from peripheral blood. CDR3 loop: CASSQDKSSYEQYF. CDR3 bases: TGTGCCAGCAGCCAAGATAAATCCTCCTACGAGCAGTACTTC.